This passage covers 16 T cell receptor beta chains from one sample sequenced in a study of blood T cells in healthy people across ages. Sample-barcoded 5' priming and a J-beta primer mix drove a second PCR of roughly 7 to 11 cycles. MiXCR was run by TCRdb on the 5' RACE reads, yielding one entry per CDR3 protein. The table shows hundreds of thousands of distinct CDR3 sequences, with around half occurring only once. Material: blood. The receptors come from an elderly man in good health.

This clonotype was seen more than once but under ten times. The CDR3 loop reads CASSDVRDRNSPLHF. As DNA, the CDR3 is TGTGCCAGCAGTGACGTACGGGACAGAAATTCACCCCTCCACTTT. V is TRBV25-1 and J is TRBJ1-6; 7 bases match TRBD1. With V trimmed by 3 bases and J by 7 bases, 6 bases remained unmatched. The CDR3 is 15 amino acids. The germline V gene encodes CDR1 MGHDK and CDR2 SYGVNS.

The genes are TRBV20-1 and TRBJ2-7; 9 bases are shared with TRBD1. This CDR3 has 15 amino acids. The germline V gene has CDR1 DFQATT and CDR2 SNEGSKA (reference sequence). Trimming took 0 bases from V and 2 from J; bases not matched to a gene: 5. CDR3 residues: CSARDLGQGPYEQYF. CDR3 sequence (DNA): TGCAGTGCTAGAGATTTAGGACAGGGGCCCTACGAGCAGTACTTC.

This clonotype was counted between two and nine times. The V call is TRBV5-1, the J call TRBJ2-5, with 9 bases matching TRBD2. Per the germline V gene, CDR1 is SGHRS and CDR2 is YFSETQ. The CDR3 length is 17 residues. V trimming: 0 bases; J trimming: 3 bases; junction bases outside the gene matches: 9. The CDR3 here is CASSLVFGRLAEETQYF. The CDR3 DNA is TGCGCCAGCAGCTTGGTTTTCGGTAGACTAGCGGAAGAGACCCAGTACTTC.

The genes are TRBV7-3 and TRBJ2-1; 9 positions match TRBD1. With 5 bases clipped from V and 6 bases from J, the junction kept 11 bases outside the gene matches. The CDR3 is 16 amino acids. Germline V CDR1 and CDR2: SGHTA, FQGTGA. The CDR3 bases are TGTGCCAGCAGCCCCGTTGGGACAGGGCCCCTCAATGAGCAGTTCTTC. Translating it yields CASSPVGTGPLNEQFF. Together with reference TRBV7-3 and TRBJ2-1, the CDR3 gives the full variable domain: GAGVSQTPSNKVTEKGKYVELRCDPISGHTALYWYRQSLGQGPEFLIYFQGTGAADDSGLPNDRFFAVRPEGSVSTLKIQRTERGDSAVYLCASSPVGTGPLNEQFFGPGTRLTVL.

The gene calls are TRBV15 and TRBJ2-4; the D gene is possibly TRBD2 (6 bases). The J call is uncertain, as TRBJ2-7 better fits the DNA end. This CDR3 region has 16 residues. Germline lookup yields CDR1 LNHNV and CDR2 YYDKDF (reference sequence). CDR3 sequence reads: CATSRGGVAHSYEQYF. The DNA for the CDR3 is TGTGCCACCAGCAGAGGCGGGGTAGCCCACTCCTACGAGCAGTACTTC.

V is TRBV5-1 and J is TRBJ1-4; D is uncertain. Germline V gene sequence: CDR1 SGHRS, CDR2 YFSETQ. This CDR3 spans 14 amino acids. V shed 0 bases and J shed 8 bases, with 11 bases lying between them. CDR3 coding DNA: TGCGCCAGCAGCTTGGGGCTACTCGACGAAAAACTGTTTTTT. Its translation is CASSLGLLDEKLFF. Using reference TRBV5-1 and TRBJ1-4 for the parts outside the CDR3, the full variable domain is KAGVTQTPRYLIKTRGQQVTLSCSPISGHRSVSWYQQTPGQGLQFLFEYFSETQRNKGNFPGRFSGRQFSNSRSEMNVSTLELGDSALYLCASSLGLLDEKLFFGSGTQLSVL.

The sample holds a few counts of this clonotype. This chain connects TRBV6-6 to TRBJ2-4; 7 nucleotides agree with TRBD2. V lost 10 bases, J lost 1 base, and 13 bases stayed unmatched. Germline lookup yields CDR1 MNHNY and CDR2 SVGAGI (reference sequence). This CDR3 spans 16 amino acids. This CDR3 is CATPLGGREAKNIQYF. The DNA of the CDR3 is TGTGCCACCCCCCTCGGTGGGCGGGAGGCCAAAAACATTCAGTACTTC.

In this sample, this clonotype turned up many times. The chain joins TRBV29-1 to TRBJ2-5; no clear D gene. V was pared by 6 bases and J by 5 bases, with 13 bases between. The CDR3 runs 12 residues. Germline V CDR1 and CDR2: SQVTM, ANQGSEA. The DNA for the CDR3 is TGCAGCGTACCTATGGGTTCGGAGACCCAGTACTTC. Protein product: CSVPMGSETQYF.

This rearrangement joins TRBV5-1 to TRBJ2-4; TRBD1 matches 8 bases. The end of the DNA is better explained by TRBJ2-7, so the J call may be wrong. Germline loops: CDR1 SGHRS, CDR2 YFSETQ. The CDR3 loop spans 15 amino acids. The CDR3 DNA reads TGCGCCAGCAGCCCCACCGGGACAGGTAACTACGAGCAGTACTTC. Its protein product is CASSPTGTGNYEQYF.

This rearrangement joins TRBV7-2 to TRBJ2-7; maybe TRBD1 (5 bases). Germline V gives CDR1 SGHTA, CDR2 FQGNSA. The CDR3 spans 14 residues. With 2 bases removed from V and 3 bases from J, the gap between germline ends came to 11 bases. The CDR3: CASSLRQGLYEQYF. The CDR3 coding sequence is TGTGCCAGCAGCTTACGGCAGGGTCTCTACGAGCAGTACTTC. Full variable domain (outside the CDR3, taken from reference TRBV7-2 and TRBJ2-7): GAGVSQSPSNKVTEKGKDVELRCDPISGHTALYWYRQSLGQGLEFLIYFQGNSAPDKSGLPSDRFSAERTGGSVSTLTIQRTQQEDSAVYLCASSLRQGLYEQYFGPGTRLTVT.

At least ten counts were recorded for this clonotype. The V gene is TRBV10-3, the J gene TRBJ2-7, with D perhaps matching TRBD2 (5 bases). V was trimmed by 1 base and J by 4 bases, leaving 14 bases between them. Germline V CDR1 and CDR2: ENHRY, SYGVKD. CDR3 length equals 15 residues. The CDR3 reads CAISEYAPGGYEQYF. As DNA, the CDR3 is TGTGCCATCAGTGAGTACGCTCCCGGAGGTTACGAGCAGTACTTC.

This chain links TRBV7-9 with TRBJ1-1, with D uncertain. The V gene lost 3 bases and the J gene lost 4 bases, with 12 bases spanning the gap. The CDR3 is 14 amino acids. The germline V gene has CDR1 SEHNR and CDR2 FQNEAQ (reference sequence). CDR3 protein: CASSFGVVSTEAFF. For the CDR3, the DNA is TGTGCCAGCAGCTTTGGGGTGGTGAGCACTGAAGCTTTCTTT.

The chain joins TRBV18 to TRBJ2-3; TRBD1 matches at 8 bases. This CDR3 comprises 15 residues. V lost 2 bases and J lost 6; bases outside the gene matches: 7. Per germline, CDR1 KGHSH and CDR2 LQKENI. CDR3: CASSPWQGALDTQYF. CDR3 bases: TGTGCCAGCTCACCATGGCAGGGGGCGCTGGATACGCAGTATTTT.

This clonotype was observed a few times. The chain links TRBV7-2 to TRBJ2-6; 9 positions match TRBD2. The CDR3 length is 18 residues. Germline CDR1 SGHTA, CDR2 FQGNSA. Unmatched junction bases numbered 10, after V lost 5 bases and J lost 2 bases. The CDR3 protein is CASSTRTSASTGANVLTF. The CDR3 DNA follows: TGTGCCAGCAGCACGCGGACTAGCGCCTCCACTGGGGCCAACGTCCTGACTTTC.

In its sample, this clonotype was seen a few times. The chain uses TRBV6-5 and TRBJ1-4; D is perhaps TRBD1 (6 bases). The CDR3 runs 14 residues. Germline assignment: CDR1 MNHEY and CDR2 SVGAGI. Deletions cut 8 bases from V and 5 bases from J, with 15 bases between. DNA for the CDR3: TGTGCCAGCGGCCCCGGGGGCTGGAATGAAAAACTGTTTTTT. This sequence encodes CASGPGGWNEKLFF.

The chain is built from TRBV12-3 or TRBV12-4 and TRBJ1-2, with 8 bases aligning to TRBD1. After removal of 5 bases from V and 7 bases from J, the junction contained 6 bases not matched to a gene. The CDR3 consists of 13 residues. CDR3 nucleotide sequence: TGTGCCAGCAGTAAAGACAGGGGTATTGGCTACACCTTC. The encoded protein is CASSKDRGIGYTF.